Listed below are T cell receptor beta chains from one sample, sequenced in a study of T cells after yellow fever vaccination. TCRdb passed the 5' RACE reads through MiXCR, listing each CDR3 protein once. The data contain a few hundred thousand distinct CDR3 sequences, less than 9% of them singletons. The sample in question was CD4+ T cells sorted from PBMCs, obtained 15 days after the yellow fever booster vaccination. The receptor set was obtained from a man aged 25 to 40 who received the YFV17D yellow fever vaccine. CDR3s include the opening cysteine and the closing phenylalanine or tryptophan. The order of the fields is J gene, V gene, clone size, D gene, CDR3 protein, CDR3 DNA. The D gene is left open where the match is weak. Clone size is shown for a subset of rows, as once, few, many or a class of expanded clone.

TRBJ2-7	TRBV6-6	many	-	CASSSPSYEQYF	TGTGCCAGCAGTTCCCCGAGCTACGAGCAGTACTTC
TRBJ2-1	TRBV5-1	few	-	CASSPIVASDYEQFF	TGCGCCAGCAGCCCGATAGTAGCATCGGACTATGAGCAGTTCTTC
TRBJ1-5	TRBV15	-	-	CATSRDTGEPQHF	TGTGCCACCAGCAGAGATACCGGGGAGCCCCAGCATTTT
TRBJ2-6	TRBV7-9	many	TRBD1	CASSRTGGSGANVLTF	TGTGCCAGCAGCCGGACAGGGGGATCTGGGGCCAACGTCCTGACTTTC
TRBJ2-5	TRBV19	-	-	CASSPSRTEETQYF	TGTGCCAGTAGCCCATCACGGACAGAAGAGACCCAGTACTTC
TRBJ2-1	TRBV21-1	many	-	CASSRAGTEQFF	TGTGCCAGCAGCCGGGCGGGAACTGAGCAGTTCTTC
TRBJ2-7	TRBV27	many	-	CASSKYRDGYEQYF	TGTGCCAGCAGTAAATACCGGGACGGCTACGAGCAGTACTTC
TRBJ2-5	TRBV12-3/TRBV12-4	few	-	CASSSPPETQYF	TGTGCCAGCAGTTCCCCCCCAGAGACCCAGTACTTC
TRBJ1-2	TRBV27	few	-	CASSPPGRLGGYTF	TGTGCCAGCAGTCCCCCCGGCCGCTTAGGAGGCTACACCTTC
TRBJ2-3	TRBV7-2	few	-	CASSLLWTDTQYF	TGTGCCAGCAGCTTATTATGGACAGATACGCAGTATTTT
TRBJ2-7	TRBV6-1	-	TRBD2	CASSAPSAGGGNEQYF	TGTGCCAGCAGTGCCCCCTCAGCGGGAGGAGGAAACGAGCAGTACTTC
TRBJ2-1	TRBV4-2	-	TRBD1	CASSPRDRGENEQFF	TGTGCCAGCAGCCCCCGGGACAGGGGTGAAAATGAGCAGTTCTTC
TRBJ1-4	TRBV5-1	few	TRBD1	CASSLTGGNEKLFF	TGCGCCAGCAGCTTGACAGGGGGAAATGAAAAACTGTTTTTT
TRBJ2-2	TRBV25-1	few	-	CASSDMGRQNTGELFF	TGTGCCAGCAGTGACATGGGACGTCAGAACACCGGGGAGCTGTTTTTT
TRBJ2-1	TRBV4-3	many	-	CASSQDWGEQFF	TGCGCCAGCAGCCAAGATTGGGGTGAGCAGTTCTTC
TRBJ2-1	TRBV3-1	many	TRBD1	CASSQGSGQGTEQFF	TGTGCCAGCAGCCAAGGATCCGGACAGGGTACTGAGCAGTTCTTC
TRBJ2-7	TRBV18	many	-	CASSRRDFAYEQYF	TGTGCCAGCTCACGACGGGACTTCGCCTACGAGCAGTACTTC
TRBJ2-5	TRBV7-2	many	-	CASSLGGPLETQYF	TGTGCCAGCAGCTTAGGCGGACCTCTAGAGACCCAGTACTTC
TRBJ2-4	TRBV29-1	few	-	CSVGQKTTNIQYF	TGCAGCGTAGGACAGAAAACTACAAACATTCAGTACTTC
TRBJ2-1	TRBV25-1	many	-	CASSELGAGESYEQFF	TGTGCCAGCAGTGAATTAGGGGCAGGGGAGAGTTATGAGCAGTTCTTC
TRBJ2-1	TRBV28	few	-	CASRPPRANEQFF	TGTGCCAGCAGACCCCCGAGGGCGAATGAGCAGTTCTTC
TRBJ1-2	TRBV20-1	many	-	CSARVLGSGYTF	TGCAGTGCTAGAGTGCTGGGTAGCGGCTACACCTTC
TRBJ2-6	TRBV19	-	-	CASKAAGAGANVLTF	TGTGCCAGTAAAGCAGCAGGCGCTGGGGCCAACGTCCTGACTTTC
TRBJ2-1	TRBV27	-	-	CASSSSLWVGYEQFF	TGTGCCAGCAGTTCTAGCTTGTGGGTGGGGTACGAGCAGTTCTTC
TRBJ1-1	TRBV20-1	many	-	CSAGMNTEAFF	TGCAGTGCCGGGATGAACACTGAAGCTTTCTTT
TRBJ2-5	TRBV29-1	-	-	CSVEMGLGTQYF	TGCAGCGTTGAAATGGGATTGGGGACCCAGTACTTC
TRBJ2-1	TRBV7-6	-	TRBD2	CASSQLAGELYNEQFF	TGTGCCAGCAGCCAATTAGCGGGAGAGCTCTACAATGAGCAGTTCTTC